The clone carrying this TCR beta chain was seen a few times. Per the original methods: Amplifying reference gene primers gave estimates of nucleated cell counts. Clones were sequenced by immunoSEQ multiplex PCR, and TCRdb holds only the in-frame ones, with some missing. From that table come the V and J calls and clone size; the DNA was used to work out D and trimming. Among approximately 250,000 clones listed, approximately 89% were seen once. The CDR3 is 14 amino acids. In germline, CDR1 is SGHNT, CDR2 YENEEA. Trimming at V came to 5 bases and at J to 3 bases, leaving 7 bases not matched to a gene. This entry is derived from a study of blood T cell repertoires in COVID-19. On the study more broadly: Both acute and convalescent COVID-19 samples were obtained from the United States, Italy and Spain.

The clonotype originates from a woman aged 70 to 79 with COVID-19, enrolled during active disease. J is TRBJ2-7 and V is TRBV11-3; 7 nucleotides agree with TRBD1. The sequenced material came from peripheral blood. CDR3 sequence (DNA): TGTGCCAGCAGCAACCCGGGACAGTACTACGAGCAGTACTTC. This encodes CASSNPGQYYEQYF.